These 11 T cell receptor beta chains originate from one sample sequenced in a study of shared clonotypes between healthy human individuals. Clones were sequenced by immunoSEQ multiplex PCR, and TCRdb holds only the in-frame ones, with some missing. In the table there are just over 2,000,000 clones, approximately 95% of which are singletons. The specimen was naive CD4+ T cells sorted from blood. Stated subset: CD45RA+ positively selected. All receptors derive from a man younger than 35 in good health.

The J gene is TRBJ2-5, the V gene TRBV6-1, with D perhaps TRBD2 (6 bases). The CDR3 contains 14 residues. With 5 bases removed from V and 2 bases from J, the gap between germline ends came to 12 bases. Germline-derived CDR1 and CDR2 are MNHNS and SASEGT. The CDR3 coding sequence is TGTGCCAGCAGTCGGGACTCACCTCAAGAGACCCAGTACTTC. Its protein product is CASSRDSPQETQYF.

The chain has TRBV6-6 and TRBJ2-4; 8 nucleotides agree with TRBD1. J gave up 1 base and V 8 bases, and 10 bases lay outside the gene matches. Germline CDR1 and CDR2: MNHNY and SVGAGI (reference sequence). CDR3 length: 16 amino acids. CDR3 sequence: CASYVQGGGAKNIQYF. Written as DNA, the CDR3 is TGTGCCAGCTACGTACAGGGGGGCGGTGCCAAAAACATTCAGTACTTC.

The table lists this clone with a count of one. This chain uses TRBV28 with TRBJ1-5; D gene uncertain. The CDR3 length is 16 residues. V gave up 1 base and J gave up 0 bases, with 10 bases separating them. Germline loops: CDR1 MDHEN, CDR2 SYDVKM. In DNA form, the CDR3 reads TGTGCCAGCAGTTTATTGAAGGCATATAGCAATCAGCCCCAGCATTTT. Its translation: CASSLLKAYSNQPQHF.

The chain carries TRBV10-3 and TRBJ1-2; D is unresolved. Trimming took 3 bases from V and 2 from J, leaving 7 bases between them. Germline V gene data show CDR1 as ENHRY and CDR2 as SYGVKD. This CDR3 has 13 amino acids. The CDR3 DNA is TGTGCCATCAGTGAACGGGAGAACTATGGCTACACCTTC. This translates into CAISERENYGYTF.

The V and J genes are TRBV27 and TRBJ1-6; 9 nucleotides line up with TRBD1. The germline V gene has CDR1 MNHEY and CDR2 SMNVEV (reference sequence). This CDR3 contains 16 residues. After removal of 3 bases from V and 5 bases from J, the junction contained 5 bases not matched to a gene. In DNA form, the CDR3 reads TGTGCCAGCAGTTTCGGGACAGGGAGAAATAATTCACCCCTCCACTTT. It is translated as CASSFGTGRNNSPLHF.

Of note for this clone: The same CDR3 arises from other DNA sequences in this sample as well. This chain uses TRBV9 with TRBJ1-1, with 7 bases fitting TRBD1. Germline assignment: CDR1 SGDLS and CDR2 YYNGEE. Unmatched junction bases numbered 3, after V lost 0 bases and J lost 4 bases. The CDR3 length is 14 residues. Here the CDR3 reads CASSVVGGGTEAFF. The CDR3 nucleotides read TGTGCCAGCAGCGTAGTAGGGGGCGGCACTGAAGCTTTCTTT.

This rearrangement joins TRBV20-1 to TRBJ2-7; no clear D gene. Trimming removed 7 bases at V and 5 bases at J, with 12 bases between. Germline-derived CDR1 and CDR2 are DFQATT and SNEGSKA (reference sequence). The CDR3 has 11 residues. CDR3 amino acids: CSVQNADEQYF. For the CDR3, the DNA is TGCAGTGTCCAAAACGCTGACGAGCAGTACTTC.

The CDR3 DNA reads TGCGCCAGCAGCTTGGTCCCCTCGGGGGGGAACACCGGGGAGCTGTTTTTT. It specifies CASSLVPSGGNTGELFF. The genes are TRBV5-1 and TRBJ2-2; TRBD2 matches 7 bases. CDR1 is SGHRS and CDR2 is YFSETQ in the germline V gene. The CDR3 is 17 amino acids. Germline trimming cut 0 bases from V and 1 base from J; bases unmatched to any gene: 6.

The chain joins TRBV4-1 to TRBJ2-5; 10 bases line up with TRBD2. The germline CDR1 and CDR2 sequences are MGHRA and YSYEKL. V was clipped by 1 base and J by 3 bases; unmatched bases: 8. The CDR3 runs to 17 residues. The CDR3 nucleotides read TGCGCCAGCAGCCAAGGGTCCAATAGCGGGGGGAAAGAGACCCAGTACTTC. Encoded protein: CASSQGSNSGGKETQYF.

Turning to this clone: The junction departs from germline at one end; a sequencing error may be responsible. V is TRBV10-3 and J is TRBJ1-2; possible D gene TRBD1, 6 bases. CDR1 is ENHRY, CDR2 SYGVKD, per germline. The CDR3 loop spans 11 amino acids. This chain's CDR3 is CAITETGGYTF. CDR3 nucleotide sequence: TGTGCCATCACTGAGACAGGCGGCTACACCTTC.

The genes are TRBV20-1 and TRBJ2-1; D unresolved. CDR1 is DFQATT, CDR2 SNEGSKA, per germline (reference sequence). The CDR3 consists of 11 residues. Trimming removed 3 bases from V and 10 bases from J, with 10 bases in between. The CDR3 loop is CSASGYGEQFF. CDR3 in DNA: TGCAGTGCTAGTGGATACGGCGAGCAGTTCTTC.